These 30 T cell receptor beta chains originate from one sample sequenced in a study of CD8+ T cells in alopecia areata. Treatment reported: oral pan-JAK inhibitor, 5-10 mg twice daily. In each case, RNA was isolated and then reverse transcribed into cDNA as the sequencing template. Sequencing used immunoSEQ multiplex PCR; TCRdb keeps in-frame clones, though not all of them. Among about 200,000 clones listed, more than 45% were seen once. The material sequenced was CD4+ T cells sorted from blood, taken at week 24, from a patient treated with tofacitinib. The receptor set was obtained from a human donor with alopecia areata.

This chain connects TRBV7-9 to TRBJ1-2, with D hard to call. Germline assignment: CDR1 SEHNR and CDR2 FQNEAQ (reference sequence). CDR3 length: 11 amino acids. Trimming removed 10 bases at V and 8 bases at J, with 14 bases between. CDR3 in amino acids: CAIRKSGGYTF. CDR3 DNA: TGTGCCATCCGGAAGAGCGGGGGCTACACCTTC.

This clone appeared a single time. This chain links TRBV28 with TRBJ2-3; 7 bases map to TRBD1. V shed 6 bases and J 4 bases; nucleotides not matched to a gene: 13. The V gene's germline CDR1 is MDHEN and CDR2 SYDVKM. The length of the CDR3 is 16 residues. DNA of the CDR3: TGTGCCAGCAGCCGACTCCCCCACAGGGGCGCAGATACGCAGTATTTT. This translates into CASSRLPHRGADTQYF.

The chain has TRBV7-2 and TRBJ2-1, with a possible D match to TRBD2 (5 bases). There are 13 residues in the CDR3. Trimming took 5 bases from V and 3 from J, leaving 8 bases between them. The germline gives CDR1 SGHTA, CDR2 FQGNSA. The CDR3 DNA is TGTGCCAGCAGCCCTAGCTTCTACAATGAGCAGTTCTTC. This translates into CASSPSFYNEQFF.

This clone has only a few counts. J is TRBJ1-5 and V is TRBV4-1; 7 nucleotides agree with TRBD1. The CDR3 has 17 amino acids. Germline assignment: CDR1 MGHRA and CDR2 YSYEKL. J lost 4 bases, V lost 0 bases, and 9 bases had no gene match. This CDR3 reads CASSQDWAGGKNQPQHF. CDR3 nucleotides: TGCGCCAGCAGCCAAGATTGGGCAGGGGGAAAGAATCAGCCCCAGCATTTT.

This clone was detected ten times or more. DNA of the CDR3: TGTGCCAGCAGCCCGGGACAGGGATACCAAGAGACCCAGTACTTC. This sequence encodes CASSPGQGYQETQYF. The chain recombines TRBV7-9 with TRBJ2-5; 9 nucleotides agree with TRBD1. Looked up from germline, CDR1 is SEHNR and CDR2 is FQNEAQ (reference sequence). Trimming took 5 bases from V and 0 from J; bases not matched to a gene: 4. The CDR3 is made up of 15 amino acids.

This chain links TRBV5-4 with TRBJ2-7; 9 bases fit TRBD1. Germline-derived CDR1 and CDR2 are SGHNT and YYREEE (reference sequence). The length of the CDR3 is 14 residues. V shed 1 base and J 7 bases; nucleotides not matched to a gene: 6. CDR3 protein: CASSLRDREGEQYF. The CDR3 bases are TGTGCCAGCAGCTTGAGGGACAGGGAGGGGGAGCAGTACTTC.

This clone was counted a single time. Here the CDR3 reads CASSPGTTWETQYF. The DNA for the CDR3 is TGTGCCAGCAGCCCAGGGACGACATGGGAGACCCAGTACTTC. The chain is built from TRBV7-2 and TRBJ2-5; D is tentatively TRBD1 or TRBD2 (5 bases each). The germline V gene encodes CDR1 SGHTA and CDR2 FQGNSA. The CDR3 runs to 14 residues. Trimming removed 5 bases at V and 5 bases at J, with 15 bases between.

The V gene is TRBV15, the J gene TRBJ1-5, with a tentative D call TRBD1 (6 bases). V was trimmed by 4 bases and J by 3 bases, leaving 16 bases between them. This CDR3 contains 16 residues. Per the germline V gene, CDR1 is LNHNV and CDR2 is YYDKDF (reference sequence). The CDR3 nucleotides are TGTGCCACCAGCACAACCCAGACAGGAACCAATCAGCCCCAGCATTTT. It is translated as CATSTTQTGTNQPQHF.

V and J are TRBV6-5 and TRBJ2-7, with D perhaps TRBD2 (5 bases). CDR3 length equals 14 residues. The ends were cut back, 2 bases at V and 7 bases at J, with 15 bases in the middle. The V gene's germline CDR1 is MNHEY and CDR2 SVGAGI. CDR3 nucleotide sequence: TGTGCCAGCAGTTACGCGGGCCGTTCGGGGGAGCAGTACTTC. Translation: CASSYAGRSGEQYF.

This clone was picked up a small number of times. The V gene is TRBV5-8, the J gene TRBJ2-3; D unresolved. Looked up from germline, CDR1 is SGHTS and CDR2 is YDEGEE. Trimming cost V 4 bases and J 0 bases, with 9 bases left between them. CDR3 length: 14 amino acids. The CDR3 is CASSPIYSTDTQYF. In DNA form, the CDR3 reads TGTGCCAGCAGCCCTATTTATAGCACAGATACGCAGTATTTT.

This clone has a handful of counts. J is TRBJ2-5 and V is TRBV29-1; D possibly corresponds to TRBD2 (6 bases). The CDR3 is 14 residues long. The V end was cut by 7 bases, the J end by 7 bases, with 22 bases between. Per germline, CDR1 SQVTM and CDR2 ANQGSEA. The CDR3 is CSAAVGQTEGTQYF. The CDR3 bases are TGCAGCGCCGCTGTCGGACAAACGGAGGGGACCCAGTACTTC.

This clone was detected a few times. V usage is TRBV28 and J usage is TRBJ1-5; possibly TRBD1 for D (5 bases). This CDR3 region has 13 residues. V was pared by 8 bases and J by 7 bases, with 15 bases between. Germline assignment: CDR1 MDHEN and CDR2 SYDVKM. CDR3 sequence reads: CASRGRASQPQHF. CDR3 DNA sequence: TGTGCCAGCCGGGGCAGGGCCAGCCAGCCCCAGCATTTT.

The rearrangement links TRBV28 to TRBJ2-5; D is possibly TRBD2 (6 bases). The CDR3 covers 13 residues. CDR1 is MDHEN, CDR2 SYDVKM, per germline. V dropped 6 bases and J dropped 6 bases, with 14 bases sitting between them. In DNA, the CDR3 is TGTGCCAGCAGCCAAGGCGGGAAAAAGACCCAGTACTTC. Its translation is CASSQGGKKTQYF.

The CDR3 DNA reads as TGTGCCAGCACCAACAGGGGTAATGAAAAACTGTTTTTT. Translation gives CASTNRGNEKLFF. This chain links TRBV6-6 with TRBJ1-4; TRBD1 aligns across 7 bases. Germline values: CDR1 MNHNY, CDR2 SVGAGI (reference sequence). With 7 bases clipped from V and 4 bases from J, the junction kept 3 bases outside the gene matches. The CDR3 sequence is 13 residues long.

This chain connects TRBV6-6 to TRBJ2-1, with 7 bases identical to TRBD2. This CDR3 is built from 12 residues. Germline V gives CDR1 MNHNY, CDR2 SVGAGI (reference sequence). J gave up 8 bases and V 3 bases, and 1 base lay outside the gene matches. CDR3 region: CASSYREDEQFF. Written as DNA, the CDR3 is TGTGCCAGCAGTTATCGGGAGGATGAGCAGTTCTTC.

This sequence joins TRBV7-9 and TRBJ2-5; D could derive from TRBD1 or TRBD2 (5 bases each). Germline CDR1 reads SEHNR; CDR2 reads FQNEAQ (reference sequence). V lost 5 bases to trimming and J lost 13 bases, with 26 bases between them. The CDR3 runs 15 residues. The CDR3 nucleotides are TGTGCCAGCAGCCCGCTAAATCTCGACCAGGGACGGTTGTACTTC. Translation gives CASSPLNLDQGRLYF.

V is TRBV4-3 and J is TRBJ1-2; the match to TRBD1 covers 8 bases. The CDR3 has 15 amino acids. Losses at the gene ends were 3 bases for V and 5 bases for J; bases not matched to a gene: 8. Germline lookup yields CDR1 LGHNA and CDR2 YSLEER. CDR3 region: CASSQVDREGYGYTF. The CDR3, as DNA: TGCGCCAGCAGCCAGGTGGACAGGGAAGGATATGGCTACACCTTC.

The chain carries TRBV5-5 and TRBJ2-7; a possible D gene is TRBD2 (6 bases). Looked up from germline, CDR1 is SGHKS and CDR2 is YYEKEE (reference sequence). The CDR3 totals 14 residues. V lost 0 bases to trimming and J lost 7 bases, with 14 bases between them. The CDR3 reads CASSLARGLREQYF. DNA for the CDR3: TGTGCCAGCAGCTTGGCTAGGGGACTGAGAGAGCAGTACTTC.

The CDR3 DNA is TGTGCCAGCAGCCCCGTAGGGGGGGCGAACACCGGGGAGCTGTTTTTT. This codes for CASSPVGGANTGELFF. The chain links TRBV7-2 to TRBJ2-2, with D perhaps TRBD2 (7 bases). The CDR3 sequence is 16 residues long. Germline V gives CDR1 SGHTA, CDR2 FQGNSA. The ends were cut back, 5 bases at V and 0 bases at J, with 13 bases in the middle.

This chain joins TRBV2 and TRBJ2-1; 8 bases match TRBD1. The CDR3 covers 14 residues. CDR1 and CDR2 from the germline V gene are SNHLY and FYNNEI. V dropped 6 bases and J dropped 4; count of bases not matched to a gene: 5. This chain's CDR3 is CASSGQGSYNEQFF. The CDR3 DNA is TGTGCCAGCAGCGGACAGGGATCTTACAATGAGCAGTTCTTC.

This clone was picked up a small number of times. The chain combines TRBV5-6 with TRBJ2-2; 11 bases line up with TRBD2. Germline V gene sequence: CDR1 SGHDT, CDR2 YYEEEE. The length of the CDR3 is 17 residues. V was clipped by 4 bases and J by 5 bases; unmatched bases: 10. The CDR3 here is CASSDKKLAGVTGELFF. For the CDR3, the DNA is TGTGCCAGCAGCGATAAAAAACTAGCGGGAGTTACCGGGGAGCTGTTTTTT.

The CDR3 sequence is CASSQGTTDTQYF. The CDR3 DNA reads as TGCGCCAGCAGCCAAGGGACGACAGATACGCAGTATTTT. The chain recombines TRBV4-3 with TRBJ2-3; D uncertain. Trimming removed 1 base at V and 3 bases at J, with 5 bases between. This CDR3 region has 13 residues. Germline V CDR1 and CDR2: LGHNA, YSLEER.

This clone was counted between two and nine times. The chain's CDR3 is CASSLGAGLGETQYF. The CDR3 region has the DNA TGCGCCAGCAGCTTGGGGGCAGGGCTTGGAGAGACCCAGTACTTC. The genes are TRBV5-1 and TRBJ2-5; perhaps TRBD1 as D (5 bases). V shed 0 bases and J shed 4 bases, with 13 bases lying between them. This CDR3 is 15 amino acids long. Germline lookup yields CDR1 SGHRS and CDR2 YFSETQ.

This clone was observed a handful of times. The CDR3 sequence: CAWGSPGHLPPNQPQHF. The CDR3 DNA reads TGTGCCTGGGGAAGCCCGGGACATTTACCACCCAATCAGCCCCAGCATTTT. The chain employs TRBV30 and TRBJ1-5; tentatively, D is TRBD1 (6 bases). Germline loops: CDR1 GTSNPN, CDR2 SVGIG (reference sequence). V shed 5 bases and J shed 3 bases, with 23 bases lying between them. This CDR3 is built from 17 residues.

The CDR3 sequence: CASSVEGLAGSDEQYF. The CDR3 bases are TGTGCCAGCAGCGTAGAAGGGTTAGCGGGGTCCGACGAGCAGTACTTC. The V call is TRBV9, the J call TRBJ2-7; 8 nucleotides agree with TRBD2. Germline V gene data show CDR1 as SGDLS and CDR2 as YYNGEE. This CDR3 is built from 16 residues. The J segment lost 5 bases and the V segment lost 0 bases, leaving 10 bases of the junction unmatched.

The chain is built from TRBV10-3 and TRBJ1-1; 10 nucleotides align to TRBD1. The CDR3 consists of 15 residues. Trimming took 6 bases from V and 6 from J; bases not matched to a gene: 10. The V gene's germline CDR1 is ENHRY and CDR2 SYGVKD. The CDR3 DNA sequence: TGTGCCATCAGGAATCGGACAGGGGGGGAGTCTGAAGCTTTCTTT. Its translation is CAIRNRTGGESEAFF.

This chain connects TRBV6-5 to TRBJ1-5; D possibly corresponds to TRBD1 (5 bases). The CDR3 length is 12 residues. Trimming pared 11 bases from V and 1 base from J, leaving 9 bases between. CDR1 and CDR2 (germline): MNHEY, SVGAGI. The chain's CDR3 is CACRDSNQPQHF. For the CDR3, the DNA is TGTGCCTGCCGGGACAGCAATCAGCCCCAGCATTTT.

This clone came up a few times. The J gene is TRBJ2-4, the V gene TRBV28; D is possibly TRBD1 or TRBD2 (5 bases each). The CDR3 runs to 14 residues. Germline assignment: CDR1 MDHEN and CDR2 SYDVKM. Trimming took 7 bases from V and 0 from J, leaving 10 bases between them. Here the CDR3 reads CASNGGAAKNIQYF. CDR3 bases: TGTGCCAGCAATGGGGGAGCAGCCAAAAACATTCAGTACTTC.

This clone came up a few times. The J gene is TRBJ1-5, the V gene TRBV9; D not resolved. Trimming removed 1 base from V and 3 bases from J, with 5 bases in between. CDR1 and CDR2 from the germline V gene are SGDLS and YYNGEE. This CDR3 is 13 amino acids long. The CDR3 bases are TGTGCCAGCAGCGTACAAGACAATCAGCCCCAGCATTTT. This sequence encodes CASSVQDNQPQHF. Filled out from reference TRBV9 and TRBJ1-5, the complete variable domain reads DSGVTQTPKHLITATGQRVTLRCSPRSGDLSVYWYQQSLDQGLQFLIQYYNGEERAKGNILERFSAQQFPDLHSELNLSSLELGDSALYFCASSVQDNQPQHFGDGTRLSIL.

The chain recombines TRBV6-5 with TRBJ2-5, with 10 bases lining up with TRBD1. Germline values: CDR1 MNHEY, CDR2 SVGAGI. The CDR3 consists of 15 residues. V dropped 0 bases and J dropped 5; count of bases not matched to a gene: 3. The CDR3 protein is CASSYSGTGDETQYF. The CDR3 nucleotides are TGTGCCAGCAGTTACTCAGGGACAGGGGATGAGACCCAGTACTTC.